This is a list of T cell receptor beta chains from one sample in a study of T cell changes during pregnancy in multiple sclerosis. Here immunoSEQ multiplex PCR was the method, and the copy in TCRdb shows in-frame clones only, minus some. The data contain around 50,000 clones, 75% to 90% of them seen just once; the ten biggest clones take up around 8%. The source material was CD8+ T cells from peripheral blood mononuclear cells, sampled in the second trimester of pregnancy. Receptors were obtained from a female donor with multiple sclerosis, enrolled in a pregnancy study. CDR3s include the opening cysteine and the closing phenylalanine or tryptophan. The D gene is left open where the match is weak.

TRBV30	NA	TRBJ2-1	14	CAWSLSSSYNEQFF
TRBV11-2	TRBD1	TRBJ2-1	13	CASSSADREEQFF
TRBV5-1	NA	TRBJ1-1	12	CASKVEDTEAFF
TRBV27	TRBD2	TRBJ2-1	14	CASRPGLGFNEQFF
TRBV4-1	TRBD2	TRBJ2-7	15	CASSQVTGTSNEQYF
TRBV10-3	TRBD2	TRBJ2-5	16	CAISESGLAGEETQYF
TRBV25-1	TRBD1	TRBJ2-2	14	CASMQQGEVGELFF
TRBV18	TRBD2	TRBJ2-1	18	CASSPRLAGEIPYNEQFF
TRBV19	NA	TRBJ1-1	13	CASLPNMNTEAFF
TRBV19	NA	TRBJ1-3	14	CASSIGGTGNTIYF
TRBV5-4	NA	TRBJ1-1	14	CASSLQGFDTEAFF
TRBV7-8	NA	TRBJ2-7	18	CASSFWPEGTPGSHEQYF
TRBV19	NA	TRBJ2-1	13	CASSIYREGEQFF
TRBV19	NA	TRBJ2-7	14	CASSYQGPSYEQYF
TRBV2	NA	TRBJ1-1	13	CASVRRGRTEAFF
TRBV5-1	NA	TRBJ2-2	17	CASSLVGRGQNTGELFF
TRBV27	TRBD1	TRBJ1-1	11	CASKGATEAFF
TRBV12-5	TRBD1	TRBJ1-1	17	CASAWVGQGAVDTEAFF
TRBV13	NA	TRBJ1-1	15	CASSGYGGAGTEAFF
TRBV19	NA	TRBJ1-2	13	CASRVRGDYGYTF
TRBV25-1	TRBD2	TRBJ2-5	17	CASSLLASGEAQETQYF
TRBV5-1	TRBD2	TRBJ2-1	20	CASSLARSSGGSLVYNEQFF
TRBV7-7	NA	TRBJ2-1	13	CASSLEAQEEQFF
TRBV27	NA	TRBJ1-1	13	CASSIRGQAEAFF
TRBV7-6	NA	TRBJ2-5	18	CASSFSVPRGGGQETQYF
TRBV4-1	NA	TRBJ1-1	14	CASSQSLGGTEAFF
TRBV10-3	TRBD2	TRBJ2-3	18	CAISELGSGGKIPDTQYF
TRBV19	TRBD1	TRBJ1-5	14	CASCSTGDPQPQHF
TRBV11-2	TRBD2	TRBJ2-2	16	CASSLSSGGYTGELFF
TRBV11-2	TRBD1	TRBJ2-1	15	CASSSRDRGYNEQFF
TRBV6-5	TRBD2	TRBJ2-1	13	CASALTSGNEQFF
TRBV6-1	TRBD2	TRBJ2-1	16	CASSAPRGLGRDEQFF
TRBV9	NA	TRBJ2-2	14	CASSVGQYTGELFF
TRBV7-2	NA	TRBJ1-6	16	CASSHAPGNYNSPLHF
TRBV7-6	NA	TRBJ1-1	15	CASSLEAGMNTEAFF
TRBV21-1	NA	TRBJ2-7	18	CASSKRWLVGGPIGEQYF
TRBV19	NA	TRBJ2-2	13	CASTRGNTGELFF
TRBV14	NA	TRBJ1-2	13	CASSFDRLYGYTF
TRBV14	TRBD1	TRBJ2-7	14	CASSHWDRGYEQYF
TRBV11-2	NA	TRBJ2-1	19	CASSLFPAGTQSSYNEQFF
TRBV5-6	TRBD1	TRBJ2-7	14	CASSSGQNSYEQYF